The next 18 T cell receptor beta chains were all read from a single sample in a study of identical twins. TCRdb passed the 5' RACE reads through MiXCR, listing each CDR3 protein once. The table includes hundreds of thousands of distinct CDR3 sequences, about 8.9% detected once. The same sample was also used in a study of yellow fever vaccine responses in identical twins.

Sequenced input: memory (CD45RO+) T cells sorted from blood. The source of these receptors is a woman between 18 and 29 years old in good health.

The table lists this clonotype with many counts. The rearrangement joins TRBV20-1 to TRBJ1-5, with 8 bases matching TRBD1. Germline V gene data show CDR1 as DFQATT and CDR2 as SNEGSKA (reference sequence). The CDR3 runs to 15 residues. Trimming at V came to 1 base and at J to 2 bases, leaving 4 bases not matched to a gene. CDR3 region: CSARAAGGGNQPQHF. Written as DNA, the CDR3 is TGCAGTGCTAGAGCCGCAGGGGGCGGCAATCAGCCCCAGCATTTT.

The genes are TRBV28 and TRBJ2-6, with D maybe TRBD2 (5 bases). The length of the CDR3 is 17 residues. Trimming took 8 bases from V and 1 from J, leaving 18 bases between them. Germline V gene data show CDR1 as MDHEN and CDR2 as SYDVKM. The CDR3 region has the DNA TGTGCCAGCTGCCCGGGATTGGCATATTCTGGGGCCAACGTCCTGACTTTC. Translated: CASCPGLAYSGANVLTF.

The V call is TRBV6-4, the J call TRBJ2-6; D remains ambiguous. V gave up 3 bases and J gave up 0 bases, with 9 bases separating them. This CDR3 has 16 amino acids. CDR1 is MRHNA and CDR2 is SNTAGT in the germline V gene. Here the CDR3 DNA reads TGTGCCAGCAGTGAATGGCAGCACTCTGGGGCCAACGTCCTGACTTTC. It codes for CASSEWQHSGANVLTF.

This clonotype occurred a few times. V is TRBV4-1 and J is TRBJ2-3; 7 bases are a match to TRBD1. V lost 4 bases and J lost 2; bases outside the gene matches: 6. Germline V lookup: CDR1 MGHRA, CDR2 YSYEKL. The CDR3 extends over 15 amino acids. CDR3 DNA sequence: TGCGCCAGCAGCCCCGGGACAGCAGACACAGATACGCAGTATTTT. Protein sequence: CASSPGTADTDTQYF.

This clonotype appeared a few times. This chain uses TRBV6-1 with TRBJ2-1; D might be TRBD1 (6 bases). The CDR3 has 14 amino acids. Germline V gene sequence: CDR1 MNHNS, CDR2 SASEGT. CDR3 coding DNA: TGTGGATCAACCCGGGACACCGTTCTTAATGAGCAGTTCTTC. Its translation: CGSTRDTVLNEQFF.

V gene TRBV15 combines with J gene TRBJ2-3, with D tentatively TRBD2 (6 bases). The CDR3 has 18 amino acids. Germline lookup yields CDR1 LNHNV and CDR2 YYDKDF (reference sequence). The V end lost 1 base, the J end lost 0 bases, and 17 bases lay between the germline ends. As DNA, the CDR3 is TGTGCCACCAGCAGAGCCCAAGGGTTCGCGGGGAGCACAGATACGCAGTATTTT. It specifies CATSRAQGFAGSTDTQYF. Full variable domain (outside the CDR3, taken from reference TRBV15 and TRBJ2-3): DAMVIQNPRYQVTQFGKPVTLSCSQTLNHNVMYWYQQKSSQAPKLLFHYYDKDFNNEADTPDNFQSRRPNTSFCFLDIRSPGLGDTAMYLCATSRAQGFAGSTDTQYFGPGTRLTVL.

This clonotype was picked up a small number of times. The chain joins TRBV2 to TRBJ2-2, with D unresolved. The CDR3 covers 12 residues. Trimming cost V 10 bases and J 5 bases, with 11 bases left between them. CDR1 SNHLY and CDR2 FYNNEI come from the germline V gene. The CDR3 DNA reads TGTGCCAACCTGGAACGGACCGGGGAGCTGTTTTTT. Translated: CANLERTGELFF.

The sample holds a few counts of this clonotype. The rearrangement uses TRBV6-2 or TRBV6-3 and TRBJ2-6; D unclear. This CDR3 spans 14 amino acids. Germline V lookup: CDR1 MNHEY, CDR2 SVGEGT. The V gene lost 4 bases and the J gene lost 2 bases, with 6 bases spanning the gap. The CDR3 loop reads CASSFGTGANVLTF. The CDR3 DNA is TGTGCCAGCAGTTTCGGAACTGGGGCCAACGTCCTGACTTTC.

In its sample, this clonotype was seen once. V usage is TRBV7-3 and J usage is TRBJ2-3; TRBD2 agrees at 7 bases. Germline CDR1 is SGHTA and CDR2 is FQGTGA. This CDR3 region has 18 residues. V dropped 5 bases and J dropped 2; count of bases not matched to a gene: 16. The DNA for the CDR3 is TGTGCCAGCAGCCGCACGGGACTACCTCAGACTAACACAGATACGCAGTATTTT. This sequence encodes CASSRTGLPQTNTDTQYF.

This clonotype was seen ten or more times. V and J are TRBV6-1 and TRBJ2-6, with unresolved D. The CDR3 runs to 16 residues. Germline CDR1 is MNHNS and CDR2 is SASEGT. V lost 0 bases and J lost 2, with 8 bases in between. CDR3 DNA: TGTGCCAGCAGTGAAGCGCTAGGAACTGGGGCCAACGTCCTGACTTTC. It codes for CASSEALGTGANVLTF.

This clonotype was recorded at least ten times. The chain uses TRBV12-3 or TRBV12-4 and TRBJ2-7; TRBD2 matches at 8 bases. The junction had 12 bases not matched to a gene; V was cut back by 11 bases and J by 6 bases. The CDR3 loop spans 13 amino acids. CDR3 sequence reads: CAGRLACFCEQYF. The CDR3, as DNA: TGTGCCGGACGACTAGCGTGTTTTTGCGAGCAGTACTTC.

This clonotype came up a few times. The chain has TRBV20-1 and TRBJ2-3; perhaps TRBD1 as D (6 bases). The length of the CDR3 is 14 residues. Trimming stripped 3 bases from V and 2 bases from J, with 12 bases between. Germline values: CDR1 DFQATT, CDR2 SNEGSKA (reference sequence). This CDR3 is CSASTGYLTDTQYF. The CDR3 DNA reads TGCAGTGCTAGCACAGGGTACCTCACAGATACGCAGTATTTT.

The genes are TRBV18 and TRBJ2-1; the D gene is possibly TRBD2 (7 bases). The CDR3 loop spans 17 amino acids. Germline V gives CDR1 KGHSH, CDR2 LQKENI. Trimming removed 2 bases at V and 6 bases at J, with 20 bases between. The CDR3: CASSPGAGGGAGNEQFF. The CDR3 DNA reads TGTGCCAGCTCACCAGGGGCTGGAGGGGGGGCCGGCAATGAGCAGTTCTTC.

The chain joins TRBV20-1 to TRBJ2-7, with D possibly being TRBD1 (5 bases). The CDR3 covers 14 residues. Germline V gene sequence: CDR1 DFQATT, CDR2 SNEGSKA (reference sequence). The ends were cut back, 0 bases at V and 4 bases at J, with 13 bases in the middle. CDR3 bases: TGCAGTGCTAGAGATTCCAGGGATGCTTACGAGCAGTACTTC. Translated, it gives CSARDSRDAYEQYF.

The chain uses TRBV10-2 and TRBJ2-7, with no clear D. CDR1 and CDR2 from the germline V gene are WSHSY and SAAADI. V was trimmed by 6 bases and J by 2 bases, leaving 8 bases between them. The CDR3 length is 12 residues. The CDR3 here is CASRADAYEQYF. DNA for the CDR3: TGCGCCAGCAGGGCGGACGCCTACGAGCAGTACTTC.

The gene calls are TRBV6-1 and TRBJ2-7; either TRBD1 or TRBD2 may fit D (5 bases each). The germline CDR1 and CDR2 sequences are MNHNS and SASEGT. The CDR3 has 14 residues. Between the trimmed V and J ends, which lost 7 bases and 3 bases, there was a span of 16 bases. For the CDR3, the DNA is TGTGCCAGCACCCCTGGCTGGGGGAACTACGAGCAGTACTTC. It yields the protein CASTPGWGNYEQYF.

This clonotype was observed a few times. This chain uses TRBV9 with TRBJ2-2, with a possible D match to TRBD1 (5 bases). Between the trimmed V and J ends, which lost 0 bases and 0 bases, there was a span of 6 bases. The germline V gene has CDR1 SGDLS and CDR2 YYNGEE. The length of the CDR3 is 15 residues. The CDR3 sequence is CASSVGGANTGELFF. The CDR3 nucleotides are TGTGCCAGCAGCGTAGGGGGCGCGAACACCGGGGAGCTGTTTTTT.

The chain joins TRBV28 to TRBJ2-6, with a tentative D call TRBD1 (6 bases). Germline CDR1 is MDHEN and CDR2 is SYDVKM. The CDR3 extends over 16 amino acids. V dropped 6 bases and J dropped 0 bases, with 12 bases sitting between them. The CDR3 loop reads CASRMIQGSGANVLTF. CDR3 sequence (DNA): TGTGCCAGCAGGATGATACAGGGCTCTGGGGCCAACGTCCTGACTTTC.